Listed here is a single T cell receptor beta chain. The germline V and J ends were trimmed by 4 bases and 9 bases, with 16 bases remaining between them. The CDR3 sequence is 15 residues long. The sample comes from a study of ipilimumab plus nivolumab after autologous stem cell transplantation. The table came from immunoSEQ multiplex PCR; TCRdb's copy has only in-frame clones and leaves some out. The profile covers about 47,000 clones, with approximately 90% appearing a single time and 0.88% taken by the ten largest. The sample consisted of PBMCs, taken in a trial of ipilimumab plus nivolumab as post-transplant consolidation. This TCR came from a male donor with multiple myeloma. The chain couples TRBV23-1 to TRBJ1-6, with D perhaps TRBD1 (5 bases). TRBV23-1 has ORF status, its function being uncertain. The CDR3 protein is CASSPPRVWGSPLHF. CDR3 nucleotides: TGCGCCAGCAGTCCACCCAGGGTCTGGGGTTCACCCCTCCACTTT.